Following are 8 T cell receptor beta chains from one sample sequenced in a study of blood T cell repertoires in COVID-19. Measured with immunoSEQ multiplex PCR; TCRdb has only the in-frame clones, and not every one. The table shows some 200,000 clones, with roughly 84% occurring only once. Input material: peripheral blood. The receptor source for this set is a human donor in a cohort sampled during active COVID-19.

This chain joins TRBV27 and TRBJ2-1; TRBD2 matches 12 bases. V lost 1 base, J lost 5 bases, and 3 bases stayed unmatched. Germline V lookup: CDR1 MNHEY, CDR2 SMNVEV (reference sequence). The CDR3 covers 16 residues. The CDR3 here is CASSLYASGRDNEQFF. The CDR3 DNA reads TGTGCCAGCAGTTTATATGCTAGCGGGAGGGACAATGAGCAGTTCTTC.

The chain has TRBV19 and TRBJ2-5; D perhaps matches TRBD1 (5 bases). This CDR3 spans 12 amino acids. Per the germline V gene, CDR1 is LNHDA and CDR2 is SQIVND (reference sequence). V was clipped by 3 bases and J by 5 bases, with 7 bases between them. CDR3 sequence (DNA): TGTGCCAGTAGTATTCCAGGGGAGACCCAGTACTTC. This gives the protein CASSIPGETQYF.

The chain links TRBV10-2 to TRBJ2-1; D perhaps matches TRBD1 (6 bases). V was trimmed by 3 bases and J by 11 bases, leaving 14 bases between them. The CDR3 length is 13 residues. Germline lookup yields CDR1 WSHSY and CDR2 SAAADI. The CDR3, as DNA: TGCGCCAGCAGTGACATTTTTGGGGACAAGCAGTTCTTC. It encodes CASSDIFGDKQFF.

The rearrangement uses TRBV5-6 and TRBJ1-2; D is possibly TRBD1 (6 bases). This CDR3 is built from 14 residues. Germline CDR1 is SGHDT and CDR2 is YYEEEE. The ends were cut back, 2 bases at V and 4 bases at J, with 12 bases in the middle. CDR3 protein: CASSLPTGRYGYTF. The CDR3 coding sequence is TGTGCCAGCAGCTTACCCACAGGGCGCTATGGCTACACCTTC.

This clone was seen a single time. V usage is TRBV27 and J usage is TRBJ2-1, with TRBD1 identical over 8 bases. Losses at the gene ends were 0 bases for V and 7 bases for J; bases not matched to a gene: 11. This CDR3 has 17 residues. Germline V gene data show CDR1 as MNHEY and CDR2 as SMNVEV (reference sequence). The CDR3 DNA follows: TGTGCCAGCAGTTTATCGACAGCGGACAGGGACCCGAATGAGCAGTTCTTC. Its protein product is CASSLSTADRDPNEQFF.

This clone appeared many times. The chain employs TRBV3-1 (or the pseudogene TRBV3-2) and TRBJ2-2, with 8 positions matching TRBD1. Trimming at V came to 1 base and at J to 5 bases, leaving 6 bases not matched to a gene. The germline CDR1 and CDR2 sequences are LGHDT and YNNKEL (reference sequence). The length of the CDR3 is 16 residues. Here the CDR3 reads CASSQVRDRGTGELFF. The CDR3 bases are TGTGCCAGCAGCCAAGTAAGAGACAGGGGTACCGGGGAGCTGTTTTTT.

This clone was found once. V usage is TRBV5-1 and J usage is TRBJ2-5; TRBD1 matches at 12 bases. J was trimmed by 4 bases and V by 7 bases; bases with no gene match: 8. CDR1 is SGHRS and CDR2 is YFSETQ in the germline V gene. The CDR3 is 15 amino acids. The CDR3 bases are TGCGCCAGCGAGCCCGGGACAGGGGGCCGAGAGACCCAGTACTTC. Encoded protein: CASEPGTGGRETQYF.

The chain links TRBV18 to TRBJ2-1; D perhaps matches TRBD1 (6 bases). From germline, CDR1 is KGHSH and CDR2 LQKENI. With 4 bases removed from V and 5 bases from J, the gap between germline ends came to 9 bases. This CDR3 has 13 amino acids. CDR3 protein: CASSQGVHNEQFF. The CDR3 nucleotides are TGTGCCAGCTCACAGGGGGTCCACAATGAGCAGTTCTTC.